This TCR beta chain was observed in a study of long-term antiretroviral therapy in people with HIV. Study-wide findings and caveats: Post-ART diversity increased but stayed below transplant donor controls. Before ART, certain clones expanded, and these dominated the repertoire at all time points.

Run at survey level, the immunoSEQ assay was version v3.0. For every sample, sequencing targeted roughly 35,000-50,000 T-cell genomes. Some clones are missing from TCRdb's copy, which holds only in-frame ones; the method was immunoSEQ multiplex PCR. The sample consists of approximately 23,000 clones, more than 75% of them appearing once. Germline-derived CDR1 and CDR2 are MNHEY and SVGAGI. V gave up 6 bases and J gave up 0 bases, with 14 bases separating them. CDR3 size: 15 residues. Concerning this clone: Its antigen is still unknown.

The source material was unsorted PBMCs, sampled roughly 5.9 years after starting antiretroviral therapy. This chain links TRBV6-5 with TRBJ1-2; D is unresolved. The receptor was derived from a man in his thirties or forties with HIV. The CDR3 nucleotides read TGTGCCAGCAGCCCGAACGGCTATGCTAACTATGGCTACACCTTC. Protein: CASSPNGYANYGYTF.